The present T cell receptor (beta chain) was sequenced within a study of circulating and synovial CD4+ cells in juvenile arthritis. Study-level points and caveats: These blood cells shared more CDR3 sequences with synovium than bulk blood. CPL versus bulk CD4 samples: T cell genome counts differed by at least an order of magnitude. Diversity here was lower than in bulk blood CD4 cells.

Points on this clone: The target antigen is unknown.

TCRdb's copy holds only in-frame clones and misses some; the assay was immunoSEQ multiplex PCR. The repertoire includes about 36,000 clones, about 94% of them detected once, and about 0.7% sits in the top ten. The V end was cut by 3 bases, the J end by 1 base, with 9 bases between. The CDR3 spans 14 residues. Germline V gene sequence: CDR1 SGHTA, CDR2 FQGNSA. The sequenced material came from CD4+ T cells from blood. The TCR was taken from a human donor with juvenile idiopathic arthritis. V usage is TRBV7-2 and J usage is TRBJ1-1; D unclear. The CDR3 protein is CASSFWAGNTEAFF. The CDR3 DNA reads as TGTGCCAGCAGCTTTTGGGCAGGGAACACTGAAGCTTTCTTT.